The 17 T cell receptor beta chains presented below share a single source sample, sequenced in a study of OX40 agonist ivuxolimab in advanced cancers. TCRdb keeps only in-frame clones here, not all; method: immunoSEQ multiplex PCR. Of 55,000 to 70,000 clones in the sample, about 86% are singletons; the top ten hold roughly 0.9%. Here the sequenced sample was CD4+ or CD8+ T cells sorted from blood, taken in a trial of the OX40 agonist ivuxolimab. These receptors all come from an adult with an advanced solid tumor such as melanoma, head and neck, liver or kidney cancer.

As DNA, the CDR3 is TGTGCCAGTAGTCGAGGGGGCGCCGACTATGGCTACACCTTC. It specifies CASSRGGADYGYTF. The chain employs TRBV19 and TRBJ1-2; 7 nucleotides align to TRBD1. Germline V CDR1 and CDR2: LNHDA, SQIVND (reference sequence). The CDR3 has 14 amino acids. V trimming: 5 bases; J trimming: 3 bases; junction bases outside the gene matches: 6. Together with reference TRBV19 and TRBJ1-2, the CDR3 gives the full variable domain: DGGITQSPKYLFRKEGQNVTLSCEQNLNHDAMYWYRQDPGQGLRLIYYSQIVNDFQKGDIAEGYSVSREKKESFPLTVTSAQKNPTAFYLCASSRGGADYGYTFGSGTRLTVV.

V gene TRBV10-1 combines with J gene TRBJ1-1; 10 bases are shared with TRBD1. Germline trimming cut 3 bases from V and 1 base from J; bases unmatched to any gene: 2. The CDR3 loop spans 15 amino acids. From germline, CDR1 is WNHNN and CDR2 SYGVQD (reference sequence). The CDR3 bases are TGCGCCAGCAGTGATGGGACAGGGGCGAACACTGAAGCTTTCTTT. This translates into CASSDGTGANTEAFF.

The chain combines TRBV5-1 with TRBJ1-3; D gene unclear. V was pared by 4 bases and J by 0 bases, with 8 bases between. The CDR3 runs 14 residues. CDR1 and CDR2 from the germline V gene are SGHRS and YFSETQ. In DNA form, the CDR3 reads TGCGCCAGCAGCGATACGAGCTCTGGAAACACCATATATTTT. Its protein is CASSDTSSGNTIYF. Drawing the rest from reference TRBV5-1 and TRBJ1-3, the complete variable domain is KAGVTQTPRYLIKTRGQQVTLSCSPISGHRSVSWYQQTPGQGLQFLFEYFSETQRNKGNFPGRFSGRQFSNSRSEMNVSTLELGDSALYLCASSDTSSGNTIYFGEGSWLTVV.

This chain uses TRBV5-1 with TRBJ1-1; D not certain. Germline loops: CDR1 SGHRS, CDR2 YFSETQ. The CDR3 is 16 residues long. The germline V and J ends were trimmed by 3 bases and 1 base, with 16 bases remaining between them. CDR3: CASSSRIGRSNTEAFF. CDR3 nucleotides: TGCGCCAGCAGCTCGAGGATCGGCAGATCGAACACTGAAGCTTTCTTT.

The CDR3 is CASSLEMVTYEQYF. In nucleotides, the CDR3 is TGTGCCAGCAGCTTAGAAATGGTAACCTACGAGCAGTACTTC. The chain is built from TRBV7-2 and TRBJ2-7, with D hard to call. Germline CDR1 SGHTA, CDR2 FQGNSA. This CDR3 spans 14 amino acids. The V end was cut by 1 base, the J end by 2 bases, with 9 bases between.

CDR3 region: CASSLRTSGRGEQFF. The CDR3 bases are TGTGCCAGCAGCCTAAGGACTAGCGGGAGGGGTGAGCAGTTCTTC. The J gene is TRBJ2-1, the V gene TRBV7-2, with 15 bases matching TRBD2. V lost 5 bases and J lost 9; bases outside the gene matches: 5. CDR3 size: 15 residues. Per germline, CDR1 SGHTA and CDR2 FQGNSA.

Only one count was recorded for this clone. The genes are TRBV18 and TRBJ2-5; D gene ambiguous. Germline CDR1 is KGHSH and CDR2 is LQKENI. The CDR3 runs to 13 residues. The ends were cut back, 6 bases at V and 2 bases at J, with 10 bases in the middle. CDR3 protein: CASSRVLQETQYF. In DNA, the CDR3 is TGTGCCAGCTCTCGTGTACTTCAAGAGACCCAGTACTTC.

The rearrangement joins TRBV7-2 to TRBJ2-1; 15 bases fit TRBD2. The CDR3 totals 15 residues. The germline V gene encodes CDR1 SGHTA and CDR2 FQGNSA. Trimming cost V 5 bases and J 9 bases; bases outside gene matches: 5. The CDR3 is CASSVGLAGGGEQFF. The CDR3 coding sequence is TGTGCCAGCAGCGTGGGACTAGCGGGGGGTGGTGAGCAGTTCTTC.

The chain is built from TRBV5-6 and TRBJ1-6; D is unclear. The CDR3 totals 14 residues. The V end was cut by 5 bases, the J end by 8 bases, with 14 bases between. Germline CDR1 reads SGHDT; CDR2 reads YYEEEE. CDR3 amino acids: CASRNEGGDSPLHF. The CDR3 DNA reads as TGTGCCAGCAGAAATGAGGGTGGGGATTCACCCCTCCACTTT.

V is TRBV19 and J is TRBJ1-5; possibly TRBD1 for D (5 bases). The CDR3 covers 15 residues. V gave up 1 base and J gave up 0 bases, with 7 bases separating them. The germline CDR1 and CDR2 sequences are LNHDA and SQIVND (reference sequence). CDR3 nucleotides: TGTGCCAGTAGTATAGGACAGAATAGCAATCAGCCCCAGCATTTT. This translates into CASSIGQNSNQPQHF.

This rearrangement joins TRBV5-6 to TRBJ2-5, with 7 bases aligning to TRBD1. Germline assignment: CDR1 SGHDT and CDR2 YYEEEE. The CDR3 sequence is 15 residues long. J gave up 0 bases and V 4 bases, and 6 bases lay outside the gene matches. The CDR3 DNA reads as TGTGCCAGCAGCGAGGGACAGTGGTACCAAGAGACCCAGTACTTC. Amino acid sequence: CASSEGQWYQETQYF.

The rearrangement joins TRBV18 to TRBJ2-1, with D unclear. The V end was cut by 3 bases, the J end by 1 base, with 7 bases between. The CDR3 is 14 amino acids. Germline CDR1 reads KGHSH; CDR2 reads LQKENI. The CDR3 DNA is TGTGCCAGCTCACCTTTGGGGTCCTACAATGAGCAGTTCTTC. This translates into CASSPLGSYNEQFF.

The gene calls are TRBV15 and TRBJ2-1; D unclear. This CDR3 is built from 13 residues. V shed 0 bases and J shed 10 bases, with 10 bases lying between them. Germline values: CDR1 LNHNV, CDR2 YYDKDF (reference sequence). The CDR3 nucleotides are TGTGCCACCAGCAGAGATGTAGGGCAAGAGCAGTTCTTC. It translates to CATSRDVGQEQFF.

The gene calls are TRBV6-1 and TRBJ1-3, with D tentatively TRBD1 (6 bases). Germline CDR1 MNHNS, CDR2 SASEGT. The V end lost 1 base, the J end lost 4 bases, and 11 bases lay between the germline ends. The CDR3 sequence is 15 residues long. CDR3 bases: TGTGCCAGCAGTGAAGAGGCAGGGACAGGAAACACCATATATTTT. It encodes CASSEEAGTGNTIYF.

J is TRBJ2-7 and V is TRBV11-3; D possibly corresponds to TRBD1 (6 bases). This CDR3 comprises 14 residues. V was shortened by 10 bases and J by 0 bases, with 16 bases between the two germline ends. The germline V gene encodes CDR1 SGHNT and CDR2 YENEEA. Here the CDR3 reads CAIHKGVPSYEQYF. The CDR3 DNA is TGTGCCATCCACAAGGGGGTACCCTCCTACGAGCAGTACTTC.

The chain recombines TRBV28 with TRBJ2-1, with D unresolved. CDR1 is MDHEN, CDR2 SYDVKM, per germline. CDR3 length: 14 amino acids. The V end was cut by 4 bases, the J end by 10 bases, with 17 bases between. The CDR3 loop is CASSYSSASDEQFF. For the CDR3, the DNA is TGTGCCAGCAGTTACTCCTCCGCCAGCGACGAGCAGTTCTTC.

The CDR3 spells CASSRGDAGNTIYF. In nucleotides, the CDR3 is TGTGCCAGCAGCCGAGGTGACGCTGGAAACACCATATATTTT. This sequence joins TRBV7-9 and TRBJ1-3; D is unclear. The CDR3 contains 14 residues. Trimming cost V 5 bases and J 2 bases, with 10 bases left between them. Looked up from germline, CDR1 is SEHNR and CDR2 is FQNEAQ (reference sequence).